The 26 T cell receptor beta chains listed next were all sequenced from one sample in a study of T cells in Graves' hyperthyroidism and ophthalmopathy. RNA transcripts were the template for amplifying TCR beta CDR3 regions. The TCR CDR3 first-round RT-PCR relied on the HTBI primer set. TCRdb used MiXCR to reprocess the multiplex PCR reads, holding one entry per CDR3 protein. The sample carries hundreds of thousands of distinct CDR3 sequences, around 15% recorded once. The specimen was blood. The receptor set was obtained from a woman in her 30s with Graves' hyperthyroidism.

The table lists this clonotype with a few counts. V is TRBV5-1 and J is TRBJ2-7; D may be TRBD1 (5 bases). V lost 0 bases to trimming and J lost 4 bases, with 14 bases between them. The CDR3 contains 15 residues. The germline gives CDR1 SGHRS, CDR2 YFSETQ. CDR3 residues: CASSLGGRVVYEQYF. The CDR3 region has the DNA TGCGCCAGCAGCTTGGGTGGCAGGGTGGTGTACGAGCAGTACTTC.

V and J are TRBV9 and TRBJ1-6; TRBD1 agrees at 8 bases. This CDR3 is built from 14 residues. After removal of 1 base from V and 8 bases from J, the junction contained 2 bases not matched to a gene. Germline CDR1 SGDLS, CDR2 YYNGEE. Here the CDR3 reads CASSVQGADSPLHF. DNA for the CDR3: TGTGCCAGCAGCGTACAGGGGGCGGATTCACCCCTCCACTTT.

This clonotype was found many times. V usage is TRBV7-2 and J usage is TRBJ1-1; a weak D match, TRBD1 (6 bases). Germline V gene data show CDR1 as SGHTA and CDR2 as FQGNSA. CDR3 length: 14 residues. Trimming shortened V by 0 bases and J by 7 bases, and 12 bases separated the two germline ends. CDR3 coding DNA: TGTGCCAGCAGCTTAGCACAGGGAAGGAGTGAAGCTTTCTTT. Encoded protein: CASSLAQGRSEAFF.

This clonotype was seen at least ten times. The chain couples TRBV2 to TRBJ2-7, with D possibly called TRBD1 or TRBD2 (5 bases each). Trimming removed 8 bases at V and 2 bases at J, with 16 bases between. CDR1 and CDR2 (germline): SNHLY, FYNNEI. This CDR3 has 14 amino acids. The CDR3 sequence is CASEGSGVPYEQYF. CDR3 sequence (DNA): TGTGCCAGCGAGGGGAGTGGGGTTCCCTACGAGCAGTACTTC.

The rearrangement uses TRBV29-1 and TRBJ2-5; TRBD1 matches at 10 bases. The CDR3 has 13 residues. Germline CDR1 reads SQVTM; CDR2 reads ANQGSEA. The V and J ends lost 4 bases and 5 bases, in that order; junction bases with no gene match: 4. The chain's CDR3 is CSVGDRGWETQYF. CDR3 sequence (DNA): TGCAGCGTTGGGGACAGGGGTTGGGAGACCCAGTACTTC.

This clonotype was counted at least ten times. The V call is TRBV12-3 or TRBV12-4, the J call TRBJ2-7, with TRBD2 identical over 8 bases. The length of the CDR3 is 15 residues. The trim removed 6 bases at V and 0 bases at J, leaving 7 bases unmatched. The CDR3 region is CASRSSGLSSYEQYF. DNA of the CDR3: TGTGCCAGCAGATCTAGCGGGCTAAGCTCCTACGAGCAGTACTTC.

This clonotype was recorded a few times. CDR3 residues: CASSLWGQGSYGYTF. DNA of the CDR3: TGTGCCAGCAGTTTGTGGGGACAGGGCTCCTATGGCTACACCTTC. V usage is TRBV12-3 or TRBV12-4 and J usage is TRBJ1-2; 9 bases fit TRBD1. V lost 3 bases to trimming and J lost 4 bases; unmatched junction nucleotides: 6. The CDR3 is 15 residues long.

This clonotype was counted at least ten times. The V gene is TRBV30, the J gene TRBJ2-5; TRBD1 matches 8 bases. Germline V gene data show CDR1 as GTSNPN and CDR2 as SVGIG (reference sequence). The CDR3 length is 13 residues. After removal of 3 bases from V and 2 bases from J, the junction contained 2 bases not matched to a gene. CDR3 nucleotides: TGTGCCTGGAGGGGGACAGGACAAGAGACCCAGTACTTC. Translation: CAWRGTGQETQYF.

Ten or more counts support this clonotype. V gene TRBV15 combines with J gene TRBJ2-1, with TRBD1 matching over 7 bases. Trimming removed 3 bases from V and 1 base from J; junction bases left unmatched: 18. In germline, CDR1 is LNHNV, CDR2 YYDKDF (reference sequence). The CDR3 covers 20 residues. The CDR3 DNA is TGTGCCACCAGCAGGAGCCGGGACAGATCTTCAGATCTGTCCTACAATGAGCAGTTCTTC. This translates into CATSRSRDRSSDLSYNEQFF.

The chain combines TRBV10-3 with TRBJ2-1, with D perhaps matching TRBD2 (6 bases). Trimming pared 2 bases from V and 9 bases from J, leaving 32 bases between. The CDR3 is 20 residues long. Germline V gene lookup returns CDR1 ENHRY and CDR2 SYGVKD. CDR3 coding DNA: TGTGCCATCAGTGAGATTAGGGTGACAAGGACCGGGGGAGCGAGGGGTGAGCAGTTCTTC. As protein: CAISEIRVTRTGGARGEQFF.

The V call is TRBV6-5, the J call TRBJ2-5; 9 nucleotides line up with TRBD1. Germline CDR1 is MNHEY and CDR2 is SVGAGI. With V trimmed by 4 bases and J by 5 bases, 5 bases remained unmatched. The CDR3 totals 14 residues. The CDR3 bases are TGTGCCAGCAGTTGCGGACAGGGGTGGGAGACCCAGTACTTC. It is translated as CASSCGQGWETQYF.

The sample holds many counts of this clonotype. V usage is TRBV3-1 and J usage is TRBJ2-7, with TRBD1 as a possible D gene (6 bases). CDR3 length: 14 residues. The V gene lost 4 bases and the J gene lost 6 bases, with 16 bases spanning the gap. CDR1 and CDR2 from the germline V gene are LGHDT and YNNKEL (reference sequence). In DNA, the CDR3 is TGTGCCAGCAGCCGGACAGAGTCTTCGGGCGAGCAGTACTTC. Amino acids: CASSRTESSGEQYF.

This clonotype appeared once. J is TRBJ2-3 and V is TRBV7-9, with D perhaps TRBD2 (6 bases). CDR1 is SEHNR and CDR2 is FQNEAQ in the germline V gene (reference sequence). This CDR3 comprises 17 residues. Trimming left V 4 bases short and J 0 bases short, with 17 bases between. The CDR3: CASSSTRSSGSTDTQYF. DNA for the CDR3: TGTGCCAGCAGCTCGACCCGGAGTAGCGGCAGCACAGATACGCAGTATTTT.

The rearrangement uses TRBV7-9 and TRBJ1-2, with no clear D. V was shortened by 3 bases and J by 5 bases, with 16 bases between the two germline ends. Looked up from germline, CDR1 is SEHNR and CDR2 is FQNEAQ (reference sequence). The CDR3 is made up of 15 amino acids. CDR3: CASSLGGLLGYGYTF. The CDR3 bases are TGTGCCAGCAGCTTGGGAGGGCTTCTTGGGTATGGCTACACCTTC.

The chain uses TRBV7-9 and TRBJ2-7; D not resolved. The germline V gene encodes CDR1 SEHNR and CDR2 FQNEAQ (reference sequence). V shed 6 bases and J shed 5 bases, with 11 bases lying between them. CDR3 length equals 12 residues. For the CDR3, the DNA is TGTGCCAGCAGACTCGACATGGACGAGCAGTACTTC. Translation gives CASRLDMDEQYF. Full variable domain (rest looked up from reference TRBV7-9 and TRBJ2-7): DTGVSQNPRHKITKRGQNVTFRCDPISEHNRLYWYRQTLGQGPEFLTYFQNEAQLEKSRLLSDRFSAERPKGSFSTLEIQRTEQGDSAMYLCASRLDMDEQYFGPGTRLTVT.

This clonotype was seen many times. CDR3: CASRALADFVDEQFF. DNA of the CDR3: TGTGCCAGCCGGGCGTTGGCGGACTTTGTTGATGAGCAGTTCTTC. The V gene is TRBV28, the J gene TRBJ2-1; TRBD2 might be the D (5 bases). CDR1 and CDR2 from the germline V gene are MDHEN and SYDVKM. V lost 8 bases, J lost 8 bases, and 22 bases lay in between. The CDR3 totals 15 residues.

V is TRBV27 and J is TRBJ1-1, with D possibly TRBD1 on 6 matching bases. V lost 5 bases, J lost 5 bases, and 18 bases lay in between. This CDR3 is built from 15 residues. Germline V gene lookup returns CDR1 MNHEY and CDR2 SMNVEV (reference sequence). CDR3 sequence: CASSPLEGGRTEAFF. CDR3 nucleotides: TGTGCCAGCAGTCCTCTCGAAGGGGGGAGAACTGAAGCTTTCTTT.

This clonotype was detected only a few times. V is TRBV9 and J is TRBJ2-1; D tentatively fits TRBD1 or TRBD2 (5 bases each). Looked up from germline, CDR1 is SGDLS and CDR2 is YYNGEE. The CDR3 runs to 13 residues. V was pared by 3 bases and J by 8 bases, with 12 bases between. CDR3 in amino acids: CASSEGTGDEQFF. For the CDR3, the DNA is TGTGCCAGCAGCGAAGGGACCGGCGATGAGCAGTTCTTC. Drawing the rest from reference TRBV9 and TRBJ2-1, the complete variable domain is DSGVTQTPKHLITATGQRVTLRCSPRSGDLSVYWYQQSLDQGLQFLIQYYNGEERAKGNILERFSAQQFPDLHSELNLSSLELGDSALYFCASSEGTGDEQFFGPGTRLTVL.

The CDR3 loop is CASRTGGNQPQHF. The DNA for the CDR3 is TGTGCCAGTAGAACTGGGGGCAATCAGCCCCAGCATTTT. The chain carries TRBV19 and TRBJ1-5; no clear D. V shed 6 bases and J shed 2 bases, with 8 bases lying between them. The germline CDR1 and CDR2 sequences are LNHDA and SQIVND (reference sequence). The CDR3 runs 13 residues.

This clonotype was found many times. This chain links TRBV4-2 with TRBJ2-7, with D unresolved. The CDR3 contains 13 residues. Germline V lookup: CDR1 LGHNA, CDR2 YNFKEQ. V gave up 0 bases and J gave up 4 bases, with 7 bases separating them. The CDR3 spells CASSQDLGYEQYF. DNA of the CDR3: TGTGCCAGCAGCCAAGATTTGGGATACGAGCAGTACTTC.

There are a few counts of this clonotype. This sequence joins TRBV11-3 and TRBJ2-1, with 9 positions matching TRBD2. This CDR3 comprises 17 residues. The germline V gene has CDR1 SGHNT and CDR2 YENEEA. With V trimmed by 2 bases and J by 5 bases, 10 bases remained unmatched. CDR3 amino acids: CASSLRVIAGVNNEQFF. The CDR3 DNA is TGTGCCAGCAGCTTAAGGGTAATAGCGGGAGTGAACAATGAGCAGTTCTTC.

In its sample, this clonotype was seen a few times. J is TRBJ2-3 and V is TRBV25-1, with TRBD2 matching over 9 bases. The germline gives CDR1 MGHDK, CDR2 SYGVNS. The CDR3 has 15 residues. V was pared by 3 bases and J by 4 bases, with 5 bases of the junction left unmatched. In DNA form, the CDR3 reads TGTGCCAGCAGTGATTCTCGACTAGCGGCAGATACGCAGTATTTT. Translation gives CASSDSRLAADTQYF.

The table lists this clonotype with a few counts. CDR3 sequence (DNA): TGTGCCAGTAGAACTAGCGGGGGCCCTCATGAGCAGTTCTTC. Its translation is CASRTSGGPHEQFF. J is TRBJ2-1 and V is TRBV19; 11 bases match TRBD2. The CDR3 sequence is 14 residues long. Germline CDR1 reads LNHDA; CDR2 reads SQIVND (reference sequence). J was trimmed by 8 bases and V by 6 bases; bases with no gene match: 6.

The rearrangement uses TRBV15 and TRBJ2-7; TRBD1 matches at 9 bases. Germline CDR1 reads LNHNV; CDR2 reads YYDKDF (reference sequence). Trimming took 3 bases from V and 6 from J; bases not matched to a gene: 6. CDR3 size: 14 residues. As DNA, the CDR3 is TGTGCCACCAGCAGGGACAGGGGTGTGGTCGAGCAGTACTTC. Amino acid sequence: CATSRDRGVVEQYF.

This clonotype was counted ten times or more. The J gene is TRBJ2-7, the V gene TRBV6-1; D is ambiguous. V gave up 2 bases and J gave up 5 bases, with 10 bases separating them. CDR1 is MNHNS, CDR2 SASEGT, per germline. The CDR3 sequence is 13 residues long. The CDR3 sequence: CASSEMGRHEQYF. Written as DNA, the CDR3 is TGTGCCAGCAGTGAAATGGGCCGGCACGAGCAGTACTTC.

This clonotype showed up many times. This sequence joins TRBV7-9 and TRBJ2-1; the D gene is possibly TRBD2 (5 bases). The V end lost 4 bases, the J end lost 10 bases, and 5 bases lay between the germline ends. Germline CDR1 is SEHNR and CDR2 is FQNEAQ (reference sequence). This CDR3 is 10 amino acids long. CDR3 amino acids: CASSSSEQFF. CDR3 DNA sequence: TGTGCCAGCAGCTCTAGCGAGCAGTTCTTC.